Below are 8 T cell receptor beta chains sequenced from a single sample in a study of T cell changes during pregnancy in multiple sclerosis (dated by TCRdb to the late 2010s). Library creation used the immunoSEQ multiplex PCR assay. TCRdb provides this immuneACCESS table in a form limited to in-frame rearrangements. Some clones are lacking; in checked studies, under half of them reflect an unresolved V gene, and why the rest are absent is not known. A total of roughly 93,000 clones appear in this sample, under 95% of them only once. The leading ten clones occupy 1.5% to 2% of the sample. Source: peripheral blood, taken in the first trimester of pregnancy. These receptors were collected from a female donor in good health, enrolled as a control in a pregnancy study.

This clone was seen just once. In nucleotides, the CDR3 is TGTGCCACCAGACCCGGGGGGGCGGTCAATGAGCAGTTCTTC. It yields the protein CATRPGGAVNEQFF. The rearrangement uses TRBV15 and TRBJ2-1, with 8 bases lining up with TRBD2. This CDR3 has 14 residues. Germline CDR1 LNHNV, CDR2 YYDKDF (reference sequence). V was pared by 6 bases and J by 6 bases, with 7 bases of the junction left unmatched.

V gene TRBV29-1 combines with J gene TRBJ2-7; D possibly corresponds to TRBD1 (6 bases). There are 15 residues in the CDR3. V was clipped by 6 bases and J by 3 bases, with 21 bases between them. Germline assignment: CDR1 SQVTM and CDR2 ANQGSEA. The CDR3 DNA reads TGCAGCGTCGTGGGGGCGACGTATGGAGTCTACGAGCAGTACTTC. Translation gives CSVVGATYGVYEQYF.

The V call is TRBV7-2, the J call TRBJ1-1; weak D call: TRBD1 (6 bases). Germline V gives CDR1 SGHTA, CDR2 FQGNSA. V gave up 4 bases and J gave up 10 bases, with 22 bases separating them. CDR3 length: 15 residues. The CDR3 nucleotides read TGTGCCAGCAGCTCTTTTCAGGACAGTGGGCTTAGAGCTTTCTTT. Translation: CASSSFQDSGLRAFF.

This chain's CDR3 is CASSRQGENSPLHF. For the CDR3, the DNA is TGTGCCAGCAGTCGACAGGGGGAAAATTCACCCCTCCACTTT. V is TRBV6-6 and J is TRBJ1-6, with 9 bases matching TRBD1. Germline V CDR1 and CDR2: MNHNY, SVGAGI (reference sequence). The CDR3 has 14 amino acids. Germline trimming cut 5 bases from V and 7 bases from J; bases unmatched to any gene: 3.

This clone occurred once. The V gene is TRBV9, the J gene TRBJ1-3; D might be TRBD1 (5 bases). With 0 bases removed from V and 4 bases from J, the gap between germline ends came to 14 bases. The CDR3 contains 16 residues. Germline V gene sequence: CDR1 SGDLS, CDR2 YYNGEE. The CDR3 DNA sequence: TGTGCCAGCAGCGTAGTCCCAGGGTCAGGAGGAAACACCATATATTTT. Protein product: CASSVVPGSGGNTIYF.

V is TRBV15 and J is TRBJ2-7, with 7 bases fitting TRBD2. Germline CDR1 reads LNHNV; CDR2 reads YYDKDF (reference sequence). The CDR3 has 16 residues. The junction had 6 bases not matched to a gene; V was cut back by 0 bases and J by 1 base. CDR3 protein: CATSRDWGGISYEQYF. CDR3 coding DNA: TGTGCCACCAGCAGAGATTGGGGGGGGATATCCTACGAGCAGTACTTC.

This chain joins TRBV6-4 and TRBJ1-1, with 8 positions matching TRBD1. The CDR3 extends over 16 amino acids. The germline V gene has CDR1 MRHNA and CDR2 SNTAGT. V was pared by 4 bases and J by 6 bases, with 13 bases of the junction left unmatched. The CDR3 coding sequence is TGTGCCAGCAGTGTTGACAGGGGATGCCCTCGCGCTGAAGCTTTCTTT. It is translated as CASSVDRGCPRAEAFF.

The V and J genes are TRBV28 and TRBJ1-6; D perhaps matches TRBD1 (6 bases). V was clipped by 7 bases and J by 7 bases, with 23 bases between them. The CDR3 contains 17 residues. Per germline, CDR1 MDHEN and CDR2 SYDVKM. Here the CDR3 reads CASTTGGAQGRNSPLHF. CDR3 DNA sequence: TGTGCCAGCACCACGGGGGGAGCACAGGGTCGGAATTCACCCCTCCACTTT.